Listed below are T cell receptor beta chains from one sample, sequenced in a study of cytomegalovirus exposure and HLA in healthy donors. Assay: immunoSEQ multiplex PCR; the TCRdb copy retains only in-frame clones and omits some. The table includes 150,000 to 200,000 clones, 70% to 80% detected once. Sample: PBMCs. The receptors come from a man aged 18 to 30 in good health and CMV-seropositive. Each CDR3 is given with its conserved first and last residue. Fields, in order: V gene, clone size, J gene, D gene, CDR3 DNA, CDR3 protein. A D gene is named only where the DNA matches it firmly. The listing skips clone size in some rows; elsewhere it reads once, few, many or a size class.

TRBV6-1,NA,TRBJ2-5,TRBD1,TGTGCCGGACAGGGGTGGGAGACCCAGTACTTC,CAGQGWETQYF
TRBV19,NA,TRBJ1-2,NA,TGTGCCAGTAGTGCGGGCAGAGGTAACTATGGCTACACCTTC,CASSAGRGNYGYTF
TRBV7-7,NA,TRBJ2-1,TRBD2,TGTGCTAGCAGCGAAACTAGCGGGAGTGCGGTTGAGCAGTTCTTC,CASSETSGSAVEQFF
TRBV10-3,NA,TRBJ1-2,TRBD1,TGTGCCATCAGTCCCGTGGGTGACAGGGCGGGCTATGGCTACACCTTC,CAISPVGDRAGYGYTF
TRBV9,few,TRBJ2-2,NA,TGTGCCAGCAGCGTAGCCCCCGAGCGCTCCACCGGGGAGCTGTTTTTT,CASSVAPERSTGELFF
TRBV27,NA,TRBJ1-2,NA,TGTGCCAGCAGTTCCAGGTCTGGGTCCTATGGCTACACCTTC,CASSSRSGSYGYTF
TRBV6-1,NA,TRBJ2-3,NA,TGTGCCAGCAGTGAAACGCCCCCCCTAGGACACCAACGAAGGTCTAGCACAGATACGCAGTATTTT,CASSETPPLGHQRRSSTDTQYF
TRBV4-1,NA,TRBJ2-3,TRBD1,TGCGCCAGCAGCCAAGCTGACAGGGTCACAGATACGCAGTATTTT,CASSQADRVTDTQYF
TRBV7-9,NA,TRBJ1-1,NA,TGTGCCAGCAGCCGTACAGGAAACACTGAAGCTTTCTTT,CASSRTGNTEAFF
TRBV5-6,NA,TRBJ1-2,TRBD1,TGTGCCAGCAGCTACCGGGACAGGGGGCATCAAGGCTACACCTTC,CASSYRDRGHQGYTF
TRBV5-6,NA,TRBJ2-7,NA,TGTGCCAGCAGCGGTGGGGGGGCGGGTGAGCAGTACTTC,CASSGGGAGEQYF
TRBV6-6,NA,TRBJ1-2,NA,TGTGCCAGCAGTTACTCGAGAGGCTCCTATGGCTACACCTTC,CASSYSRGSYGYTF
TRBV5-1,NA,TRBJ1-1,TRBD1,TGCGCCAGCAGCGAGGACAGGGGCACTGAAGCTTTCTTT,CASSEDRGTEAFF
TRBV30,NA,TRBJ2-1,NA,TGTGCCTTTCTCGACAGGCAAATCTCCTACAATGAGCAGTTCTTC,CAFLDRQISYNEQFF
TRBV29-1,NA,TRBJ2-2,NA,TGCAGCGTTATAGCAGTGGGGGGGAACACCGGGGAGCTGTTTTTT,CSVIAVGGNTGELFF
TRBV6-5,NA,TRBJ2-4,NA,TGTGCCAGCAGTCCTCGGGCCCGGGGCATTCAGTACTTC,CASSPRARGIQYF
TRBV19,NA,TRBJ2-1,NA,TGTGCCAGTAGTAGGGGGCAGATGGTTGAGCAGTTCTTC,CASSRGQMVEQFF
TRBV27,NA,TRBJ2-7,NA,TGTGCCAGCAGTTTATCCTGGAGTTCCTACGAGCAGTACTTC,CASSLSWSSYEQYF
TRBV19,NA,TRBJ1-2,NA,TGTGCCAGTAGTATAGGGGGCGCAGTAGCTAACTATGGCTACACCTTC,CASSIGGAVANYGYTF
TRBV11-3,NA,TRBJ1-2,NA,TGTGCCAGCAGCTTACCCAGCGGCTATGGCTACACCTTC,CASSLPSGYGYTF
TRBV5-1,NA,TRBJ1-4,NA,TGCGCCAGCAGTAAGGGGGCAACTAATGAAAAACTGTTTTTT,CASSKGATNEKLFF
TRBV11-2,few,TRBJ2-1,TRBD2,TGTGCCAGCAGCCCTAGCGGGATAGGGGATAATGAGCAGTTCTTC,CASSPSGIGDNEQFF
TRBV6-5,few,TRBJ1-1,NA,TGTGCCAGCAGTCTTTCCGGGGAGGCAGCTGAAGCTTTCTTT,CASSLSGEAAEAFF
TRBV5-6,NA,TRBJ1-1,TRBD1,TGTGCCAGCAGCTTGGGACAGGGGGTGAACACTGAAGCTTTCTTT,CASSLGQGVNTEAFF
TRBV2,NA,TRBJ2-7,TRBD1,TGTGCCAGCAGTACCGGGACAGGGTCCTACGAGCAGTACTTC,CASSTGTGSYEQYF
TRBV7-9,NA,TRBJ2-3,NA,TGTGCCAGCAGCTTAGCGAGTCCAGGATCCACAGATACGCAGTATTTT,CASSLASPGSTDTQYF
TRBV6-1,NA,TRBJ1-2,NA,TGTGCCAGCAGTATACAGCTTTATGGCTACACCTTC,CASSIQLYGYTF
TRBV7-8,once,TRBJ2-7,TRBD2,TGTGCCAGCAGCCCCCGGACTAGCGTCGCCTACGAGCAGTACTTC,CASSPRTSVAYEQYF
TRBV4-2,NA,TRBJ2-1,NA,TGTGCCAGCAGCCAAGAGAGGGGGGGCTCCTACAATGAGCAGTTCTTC,CASSQERGGSYNEQFF
TRBV29-1,NA,TRBJ1-2,TRBD1,TGCAGCGTTGGACAGGGGGCTAACTATGGCTACACCTTC,CSVGQGANYGYTF
TRBV7-8,once,TRBJ2-2,NA,TGTGCCAGCCGGTGGGGGGGCGGTACCGGGGAGCTGTTTTTT,CASRWGGGTGELFF
TRBV21-1,NA,TRBJ2-1,NA,TGTGCCAGCAGCACGAATCCGGGACAGCGATTCAATGAGCAGTTCTTC,CASSTNPGQRFNEQFF
TRBV30,NA,TRBJ2-1,TRBD2,TGTGCCTTGGCTCCGGGACTAGCGGGAACCAATGAGCAGTTCTTC,CALAPGLAGTNEQFF
TRBV5-1,NA,TRBJ2-1,TRBD1,TGCGCCAGCAGCTCTTCCGGGACAGAGGCTCCCAATGAGCAGTTCTTC,CASSSSGTEAPNEQFF
TRBV7-6,NA,TRBJ2-7,TRBD1,TGTGCCAGCAGCTTAGAAGGGGGCATCTACGAGCAGTACTTC,CASSLEGGIYEQYF
TRBV5-5,NA,TRBJ2-7,NA,TGTGCCAGCAGCTTGGATGTCAGGCGCTACGAGCAGTACTTC,CASSLDVRRYEQYF
TRBV9,NA,TRBJ2-1,TRBD2,TGTGCCAGCAGCGTAGCTACGGGGGGGTACAATGAGCAGTTCTTC,CASSVATGGYNEQFF
TRBV9,once,TRBJ2-3,NA,TGTGCCAGCAGCGTAGAGGGGTGGGATACGCAGTATTTT,CASSVEGWDTQYF
TRBV29-1,few,TRBJ2-7,NA,TGCAGCGTCGAGGGGGGGGCGCTTCACGAGCAGTACTTC,CSVEGGALHEQYF
TRBV9,NA,TRBJ1-2,NA,TGTGCCAGCAGCGTAGACCAGAACTATGGCTACACCTTC,CASSVDQNYGYTF
TRBV5-1,NA,TRBJ1-2,NA,TGCGCCAGCAGCTTAACCGCAGGGGCTAACTATGGCTACACCTTC,CASSLTAGANYGYTF
TRBV5-1,NA,TRBJ2-2,TRBD1,TGCGCCAGCAGCTTAGCCGGGACAGGGGACACCGGGGAGCTGTTTTTT,CASSLAGTGDTGELFF
TRBV9,NA,TRBJ2-1,NA,TGTGCCAGCAGCGTAAACGGTGTCTACAATGAGCAGTTCTTC,CASSVNGVYNEQFF
TRBV28,NA,TRBJ1-3,NA,TGTGCCAGCAGTTTTTCCAGCTCTGGAAACACCATATATTTT,CASSFSSSGNTIYF
TRBV29-1,few,TRBJ2-1,NA,TGCAGCGTTCCAGAATACAATGAGCAGTTCTTC,CSVPEYNEQFF
TRBV9,NA,TRBJ1-5,TRBD1,TGTGCCAGCAGCGTAGATGGGACAGGGGTCCAGCCCCAGCATTTT,CASSVDGTGVQPQHF
TRBV19,many,TRBJ2-2,NA,TGTGCCAGTAGTGTAAGGGGGAGGGCCATCGGGGAGCTGTTTTTT,CASSVRGRAIGELFF
TRBV10-3,NA,TRBJ2-3,NA,TGTGCCATCAGTGCCTCCCCAGATACGCAGTATTTT,CAISASPDTQYF
TRBV18,few,TRBJ1-2,NA,TGTGCCAGCTCACCTTCCGCCAGCAGCCCGGGGGGCTACACCTTC,CASSPSASSPGGYTF